This T cell receptor (beta chain) was obtained from a study of blood T cell repertoires in COVID-19. Overall study: Samples representing acute and convalescent COVID-19 were sourced from the United States, Italy and Spain.

Participant age was roughly 18 to 100 years, and participants resided in 20 to 30 US areas. Cohorts were determined from participant-reported clinical history. Original processing notes: Reference gene primer amplification gave estimated nucleated cell counts. Some clones are missing from TCRdb's copy, which holds only in-frame ones; the method was immunoSEQ multiplex PCR. V, J and clone size derive from that table, while D and trimming were established from the DNA sequence. This sample has a few hundred thousand clones, with roughly 77% found just once. CDR3 length equals 16 residues. The V gene end was trimmed by 4 bases and the J gene end by 4 bases; junction bases not matched to a gene: 10. From germline, CDR1 is SGDLS and CDR2 YYNGEE.

The source of this sequence is a man in his forties or fifties who had recovered from COVID-19. The sequenced material came from PBMCs or T cells enriched from blood (not recorded which). The V and J genes are TRBV9 and TRBJ2-1; 8 bases align to TRBD1. The CDR3 bases are TGTGCCAGCAGCCCTCTGGGGACAGGACGATACAATGAGCAGTTCTTC. It encodes CASSPLGTGRYNEQFF.